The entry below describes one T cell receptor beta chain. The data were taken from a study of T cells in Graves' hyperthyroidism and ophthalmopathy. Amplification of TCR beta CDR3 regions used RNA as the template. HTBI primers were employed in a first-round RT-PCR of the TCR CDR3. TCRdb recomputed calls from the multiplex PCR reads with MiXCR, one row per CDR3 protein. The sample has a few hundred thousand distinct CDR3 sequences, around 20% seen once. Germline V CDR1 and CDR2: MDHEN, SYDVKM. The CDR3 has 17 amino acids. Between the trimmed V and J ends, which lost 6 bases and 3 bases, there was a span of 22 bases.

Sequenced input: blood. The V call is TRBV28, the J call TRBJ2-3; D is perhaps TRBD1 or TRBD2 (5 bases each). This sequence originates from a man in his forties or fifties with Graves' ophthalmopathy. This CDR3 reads CASRTPSRDPRTDTQYF. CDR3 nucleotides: TGTGCCAGCAGAACCCCAAGCCGGGACCCCAGAACAGATACGCAGTATTTT.